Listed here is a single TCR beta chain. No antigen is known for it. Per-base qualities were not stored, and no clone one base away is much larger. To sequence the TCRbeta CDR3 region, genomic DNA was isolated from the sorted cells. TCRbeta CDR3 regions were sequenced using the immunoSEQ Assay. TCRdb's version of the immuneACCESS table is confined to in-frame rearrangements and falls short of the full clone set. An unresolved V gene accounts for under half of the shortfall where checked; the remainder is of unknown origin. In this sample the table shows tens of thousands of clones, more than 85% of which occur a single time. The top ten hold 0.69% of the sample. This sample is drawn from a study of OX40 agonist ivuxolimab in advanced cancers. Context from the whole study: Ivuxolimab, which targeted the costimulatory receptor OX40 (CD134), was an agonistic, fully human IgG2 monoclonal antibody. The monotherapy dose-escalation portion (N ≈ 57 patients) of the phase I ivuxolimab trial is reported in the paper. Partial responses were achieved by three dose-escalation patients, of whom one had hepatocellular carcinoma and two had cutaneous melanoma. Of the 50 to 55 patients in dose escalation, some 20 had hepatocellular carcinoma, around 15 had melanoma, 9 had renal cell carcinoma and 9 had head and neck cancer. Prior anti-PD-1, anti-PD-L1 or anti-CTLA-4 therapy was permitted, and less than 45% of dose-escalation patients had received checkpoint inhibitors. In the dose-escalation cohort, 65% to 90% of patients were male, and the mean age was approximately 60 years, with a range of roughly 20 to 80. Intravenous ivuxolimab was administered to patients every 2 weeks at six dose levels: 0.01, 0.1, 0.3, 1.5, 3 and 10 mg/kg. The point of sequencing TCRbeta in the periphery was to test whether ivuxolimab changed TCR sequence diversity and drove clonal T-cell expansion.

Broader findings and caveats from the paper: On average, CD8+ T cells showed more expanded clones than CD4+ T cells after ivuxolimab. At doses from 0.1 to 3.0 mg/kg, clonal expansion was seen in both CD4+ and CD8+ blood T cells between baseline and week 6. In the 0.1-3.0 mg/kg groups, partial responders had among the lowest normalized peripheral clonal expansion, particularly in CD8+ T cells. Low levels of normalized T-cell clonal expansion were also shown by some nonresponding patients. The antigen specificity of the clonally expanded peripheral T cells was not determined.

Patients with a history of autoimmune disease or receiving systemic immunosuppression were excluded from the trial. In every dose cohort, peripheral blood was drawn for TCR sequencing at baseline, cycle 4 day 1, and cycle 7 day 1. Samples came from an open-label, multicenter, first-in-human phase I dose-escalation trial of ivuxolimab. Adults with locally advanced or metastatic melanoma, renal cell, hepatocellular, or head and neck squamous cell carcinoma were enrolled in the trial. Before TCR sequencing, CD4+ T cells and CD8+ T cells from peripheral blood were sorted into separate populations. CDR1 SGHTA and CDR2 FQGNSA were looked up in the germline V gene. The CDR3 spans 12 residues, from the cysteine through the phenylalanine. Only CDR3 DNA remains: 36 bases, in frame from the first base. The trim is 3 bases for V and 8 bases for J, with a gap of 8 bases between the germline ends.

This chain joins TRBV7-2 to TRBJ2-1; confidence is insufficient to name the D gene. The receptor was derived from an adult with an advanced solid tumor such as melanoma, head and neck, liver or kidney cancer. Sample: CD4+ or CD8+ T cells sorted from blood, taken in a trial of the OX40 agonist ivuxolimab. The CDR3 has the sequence CASSFRVDEQFF. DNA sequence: TGTGCCAGCAGCTTTAGAGTAGATGAGCAGTTCTTC.